A selection of T cell receptor beta chains follows, all from one sample in a study of T cell responses to AZD1222 COVID-19 vaccine. This table comes from immunoSEQ multiplex PCR, and its TCRdb copy is limited to in-frame clones, with some not included. This table holds some 97,000 clones, about nine tenths found once. The sample in question was peripheral blood, obtained on day 0 of AZD1222 vaccination. These TCRs come from an adult in good health. Each CDR3 is given with its conserved first and last residue. Each record gives: J gene, D gene, V gene, CDR3 length, clone size, CDR3 protein, CDR3 DNA. D genes are given only for firm matches. Clone size, where shown, is once, few, many, or a class for clones that have expanded.

>TRBJ2-1|TRBD2|TRBV4-1|16|-
CASSRGAGGNYNEQFF
TGCGCCAGCAGCAGAGGGGCGGGGGGGAACTACAATGAGCAGTTCTTC
>TRBJ1-5|-|TRBV4-2|14|-
CASSQDALGQPQHF
TGTGCCAGCAGCCAAGACGCCTTAGGACAGCCCCAGCATTTT
>TRBJ2-2|TRBD2|TRBV4-2|16|-
CASRRNSGTNTGELFF
TGTGCCAGCAGACGGAATAGCGGGACGAACACCGGGGAGCTGTTTTTT
>TRBJ1-2|TRBD1|TRBV27|13|once
CASGFGQGYGYTF
TGTGCCAGCGGATTCGGACAGGGGTATGGCTACACCTTC
>TRBJ2-6|-|TRBV19|15|-
CASSAGFSGANVLTF
TGTGCCAGTAGCGCCGGATTCTCTGGGGCCAACGTCCTGACTTTC
>TRBJ1-5|-|TRBV4-2|17|-
CASSQGQGERGNQPQHF
TGTGCCAGCAGCCAAGGGCAGGGCGAAAGGGGCAATCAGCCCCAGCATTTT
>TRBJ2-2|-|TRBV10-3|11|few
CAISNTGELFF
TGTGCCATCAGTAACACCGGGGAGCTGTTTTTT
>TRBJ1-4|-|TRBV5-1|17|-
CASSSGPPGPLNEKLFF
TGCGCCAGCAGCTCCGGGCCCCCAGGACCGCTGAATGAAAAACTGTTTTTT
>TRBJ2-3|-|TRBV6-4|11|-
CASRPSDTQYF
TGTGCCAGCAGGCCCAGCGATACGCAGTATTTT
>TRBJ2-5|-|TRBV7-6|14|-
CASSSTGIGETQYF
TGTGCCAGCAGCTCAACAGGAATCGGGGAGACCCAGTACTTC